A selection of T cell receptor beta chains follows, all from one sample in a study of shared T cell receptors in the human thymus. Assay used: immunoSEQ multiplex PCR; TCRdb lists only in-frame clones, some missing. The repertoire has 500,000 to 850,000 clones, about 87% of them found once; the top ten carry just under 0.0095%. This sample also belongs to another study, concerning human thymus T cells.

The specimen sequenced was thymocytes. The source of these receptors is a boy younger than two with a congenital heart defect. The CDR3 runs from the conserved cysteine through the conserved F or W. D genes are given only for firm matches. The size entry is marked missing in some rows and otherwise reads once, few, many or a size class.

clone size	D gene	V gene	J gene	CDR3 DNA	CDR3 protein
NA	NA	TRBV7-6	TRBJ2-7	TGTGCCAGCAGCTTCAGGATGTCGAGCTACGAGCAGTACTTC	CASSFRMSSYEQYF
NA	TRBD1	TRBV5-4	TRBJ2-4	TGTGCCAGCAGCGACCTCCGGGGACAGGGGCCCAAAAACATTCAGTACTTC	CASSDLRGQGPKNIQYF
once	NA	TRBV4-3	TRBJ1-4	TGCGCCAGCAGCCAAGTAGCGGAGGGCTCCGATACAACTAATGAAAAACTGTTTTTT	CASSQVAEGSDTTNEKLFF
NA	TRBD2	TRBV7-2	TRBJ2-2	TGTGCCAGCAGCCTAGAGCCCCCTAGCGGGGGGGCCGGGGAGCTGTTTTTT	CASSLEPPSGGAGELFF
NA	NA	TRBV28	TRBJ1-5	TGTGCCAGCAGACAAATCCGGGGTCGGGGGGGGCCCCAGCATTTT	CASRQIRGRGGPQHF
NA	TRBD2	TRBV9	TRBJ2-3	TGTGCCAGCAGCCCCCTGACTAGCGGGATTAACGCAGATACGCAGTATTTT	CASSPLTSGINADTQYF
NA	NA	TRBV16	TRBJ1-1	TGTGCCAGCAGCCAATTCAAGCCGGGAGCCCACACTGAAGCTTTCTTT	CASSQFKPGAHTEAFF
few	TRBD2	TRBV9	TRBJ2-2	TGTGCCAGCAGCAAAAATAGCGGGGGGCCCGCCACCGGGGAGCTGTTTTTT	CASSKNSGGPATGELFF
NA	NA	TRBV7-2	TRBJ1-5	TGTGCCAGCAGCTTAGGGGTCTCGACAGTAGGCTCGAGCAATCAGCCCCAGCATTTT	CASSLGVSTVGSSNQPQHF
NA	NA	TRBV27	TRBJ2-2	TGTGCCAGCAGTTTTTCGGACACCTCGAACACCGGGGAGCTGTTTTTT	CASSFSDTSNTGELFF
NA	NA	TRBV7-8	TRBJ2-7	TGTGCCAGCAGCCCAGGGGGGCGGGAGGTCTACGAGCAGTACTTC	CASSPGGREVYEQYF
NA	NA	TRBV2	TRBJ1-1	TGTGCCAGCAGTGAAGGGGGGGGAAGGGGGAACACTGAAGCTTTCTTT	CASSEGGGRGNTEAFF
NA	NA	TRBV23-1	TRBJ1-3	TGCGCCAGCTGCGCGAGGCAGGGAAACACCATATATTTT	CASCARQGNTIYF
NA	TRBD1	TRBV6-6	TRBJ1-2	TGTGCCAGCAGTAGACAGGGGACTTATGGCTACACCTTC	CASSRQGTYGYTF
NA	NA	TRBV28	TRBJ2-7	TGTGCCAGCAGTCCCCCACTAGTTACCTACGAGCAGTACTTC	CASSPPLVTYEQYF
NA	TRBD1	TRBV25-1	TRBJ2-4	TGTGCCAGCAGTGAATTAGTAGGGGGCGAGGACATTCAGTACTTC	CASSELVGGEDIQYF
NA	TRBD2	TRBV25-1	TRBJ2-1	TGTGCCAGCAGTACCGGGACTAGAAACAATGAGCAGTTCTTC	CASSTGTRNNEQFF
NA	NA	TRBV6-5	TRBJ2-7	TGTGCCAGCAGTTACTCGAAGGGACACAATTACGAGCAGTACTTC	CASSYSKGHNYEQYF
NA	TRBD1	TRBV19	TRBJ1-2	TGTGCCAGTAGGCACTGGGGGACAGATAACTATGGCTACACCTTC	CASRHWGTDNYGYTF
NA	NA	TRBV6-6	TRBJ1-3	TGTGCCAGCCTAAGGGGCCAGTCTATCTCTGGAAACACCATATATTTT	CASLRGQSISGNTIYF
NA	NA	TRBV19	TRBJ1-2	TGTGCCAGTAGTATACGCGGCCTTAACTATGGCTACACCTTC	CASSIRGLNYGYTF
NA	TRBD2	TRBV28	TRBJ2-4	TGTGCCAGCGGCGGGGGGAAAAACATTCAGTACTTC	CASGGGKNIQYF
NA	TRBD1	TRBV28	TRBJ1-5	TGTGCCAGCAGTCCTCCGGGACAGGGCACTTACGGCAATCAGCCCCAGCATTTT	CASSPPGQGTYGNQPQHF
NA	TRBD1	TRBV27	TRBJ2-3	TGTGCCAGCAGTTGGTTCCGGGACAGACGCACAGATACGCAGTATTTT	CASSWFRDRRTDTQYF
NA	NA	TRBV19	TRBJ1-1	TGTGCCAGTAGTGCCAACCGGGGAAACACTGAAGCTTTCTTT	CASSANRGNTEAFF
NA	TRBD2	TRBV7-9	TRBJ2-7	TGTGCCAGCAGCCGAAGCGGGAGCTCCTACGAGCAGTACTTC	CASSRSGSSYEQYF
NA	TRBD2	TRBV28	TRBJ2-1	TGTGCCAGCAGTTTATCACCCCTCCTAGCGGGACCTTTCAATGAGCAGTTCTTC	CASSLSPLLAGPFNEQFF
NA	TRBD2	TRBV13	TRBJ2-7	TGTGCCAGCAGCCTAGACACTAGCGGGTACTACGAGCAGTACTTC	CASSLDTSGYYEQYF
NA	NA	TRBV7-2	TRBJ1-6	TGTGCCAGCAGCCGTACAGGGTTGGGGGACGGGTCACCCCTCCACTTT	CASSRTGLGDGSPLHF
NA	NA	TRBV6-6	TRBJ2-5	TGTGCCAGCAGTTACGGGTCGGGTCGGCAGACCCAGTACTTC	CASSYGSGRQTQYF
NA	NA	TRBV4-2	TRBJ1-6	TGTGCCAGCAGCCAACGGCGACCCAAAATACAGGGTAGGGATTCACCCCTCCACTTT	CASSQRRPKIQGRDSPLHF
NA	TRBD2	TRBV15	TRBJ2-1	TGTGCCACCAGCAGAGATCGGGCGCTAGCGGGATCTGAGCAGTTCTTC	CATSRDRALAGSEQFF
NA	NA	TRBV19	TRBJ1-2	TGTGCCAGTAGTACCTCTCTTGCAGGAAAATATGGCTACACCTTC	CASSTSLAGKYGYTF
NA	NA	TRBV29-1	TRBJ2-7	TGCAGCGTCGAAGATCGGGGGGCCTCTTCCTACGAGCAGTACTTC	CSVEDRGASSYEQYF
NA	NA	TRBV7-9	TRBJ2-1	TGTGCCAGCAGTCCGACAGGAAACCTCTCCTACAATGAGCAGTTCTTC	CASSPTGNLSYNEQFF
NA	TRBD2	TRBV2	TRBJ2-5	TGTGCCAGCAGTGATCGGACTGCATTCCCCGAAAGCGGGAGGAAAGAGACCCAGTACTTC	CASSDRTAFPESGRKETQYF
NA	TRBD2	TRBV5-1	TRBJ2-1	TGCGCCAGCAGCCCCGCTAGCGGGGGTTACAATGAGCAGTTCTTC	CASSPASGGYNEQFF
NA	NA	TRBV28	TRBJ2-5	TGTGCCGGCTCTCCGGATGGGCCAGTCGAGACCCAGTACTTC	CAGSPDGPVETQYF
NA	NA	TRBV28	TRBJ2-1	TGTGCCAGCAGTTTTAGGGACTTTAACAATGAGCAGTTCTTC	CASSFRDFNNEQFF
NA	TRBD1	TRBV7-2	TRBJ2-7	TGTGCCAGCAGCGTAACCGACAGGGGTTCCTACGAGCAGTACTTC	CASSVTDRGSYEQYF
NA	NA	TRBV9	TRBJ2-5	TGTGCCAGCGGGAGAAATGGCCCTGAAGGCGAGACCCAGTACTTC	CASGRNGPEGETQYF
NA	TRBD2	TRBV7-6	TRBJ2-5	TGTGCCAGCAGCCTCACTAGCGGGGAAGAGACCCAGTACTTC	CASSLTSGEETQYF
NA	NA	TRBV7-9	TRBJ2-1	TGTGCCAGCAGCTTATTTGCCCGGCCCTCTCCTACAGTAGACAATGAGCAGTTCTTC	CASSLFARPSPTVDNEQFF
NA	NA	TRBV4-3	TRBJ1-4	TGCGCCAGCAGCCAAGGGCAGGGGATGAGGAGGACTAATGAAAAACTGTTTTTT	CASSQGQGMRRTNEKLFF
NA	TRBD1	TRBV19	TRBJ1-2	TGTGCCACTAGTTTCCCCGGGACAGGGATTGGAGGCTACACCTTC	CATSFPGTGIGGYTF
NA	NA	TRBV6-5	TRBJ1-5	TGTGCCAGCACCCACGGGGGGGGACAGCCCCAGCATTTT	CASTHGGGQPQHF
few	TRBD1	TRBV5-4	TRBJ2-2	TGTGCCAGCAGCTTGGTGAGACAGGGGGCTGGGACCGGGGAGCTGTTTTTT	CASSLVRQGAGTGELFF
NA	NA	TRBV6-6	TRBJ1-1	TGTGCCAGCAGTTTTGTGGGGGGAGATGAAGCTTTCTTT	CASSFVGGDEAFF
NA	NA	TRBV4-3	TRBJ2-5	TGCGCCAGCAGCCCATCAAGATGGGAGGTAGGAGAGACCCAGTACTTC	CASSPSRWEVGETQYF
NA	TRBD2	TRBV5-1	TRBJ2-7	TGCGCCAGCAGCTTGGGGCCTAGCGGTCCCTACGAGCAGTACTTC	CASSLGPSGPYEQYF
NA	NA	TRBV5-5	TRBJ1-1	TGTGCCAGCAGCCAGAGGAGCACTGAAGCTTTCTTT	CASSQRSTEAFF
NA	TRBD1	TRBV4-3	TRBJ2-1	TGCGCCAGCAGCCAACCCTCCGGGACAGGGCTGCGAGATGAGCAGTTCTTC	CASSQPSGTGLRDEQFF
NA	NA	TRBV4-1	TRBJ1-2	TGCGCCAGCAGCCAGAGGGGGAAACAGTCCACCCTATCCTATGGCTACAAGGCCCGCACCTTC	CASSQRGKQSTLSYGYKARTF
NA	TRBD1	TRBV5-1	TRBJ1-1	TGCGCCAGCAGCTTGGCTTGGACAGGGTATACTGAAGCTTTCTTT	CASSLAWTGYTEAFF
few	TRBD1	TRBV7-2	TRBJ2-7	TGTGCCAGCAGCACCCAAAACCGGGACAGGGGATTCTACGAGCAGTACTTC	CASSTQNRDRGFYEQYF